The rows below give T cell receptor beta chains drawn from one sample of a study of radiation and T cells in renal cell carcinoma. Here immunoSEQ multiplex PCR was the method, and the copy in TCRdb shows in-frame clones only, minus some. Among tens of thousands of clones listed, 70% to 90% were seen once. The input for sequencing was blood, taken from a patient whose treatment included radiotherapy and nephrectomy. The receptors derive from a woman aged 55-70 years with renal cell carcinoma. Each CDR3 is given with its conserved first and last residue. The order of the fields is D gene, V gene, J gene, clone size, CDR3 DNA, CDR3 protein. A D gene is named only where the DNA matches it firmly. Clone size appears in some rows only: once, few, many, or a class for an expanded clone.

D gene: NA
V gene: TRBV5-1
J gene: TRBJ2-5
clone size: NA
CDR3 DNA: TGCGCCAGCAGCTTGGACTCAACCTGGGAGACCCAGTACTTC
CDR3 protein: CASSLDSTWETQYF

D gene: NA
V gene: TRBV2
J gene: TRBJ2-2
clone size: NA
CDR3 DNA: TGTGCCAGCAGGAGGCAGGTGAACACCGGGGAGCTGTTTTTT
CDR3 protein: CASRRQVNTGELFF

D gene: TRBD1
V gene: TRBV25-1
J gene: TRBJ1-1
clone size: NA
CDR3 DNA: TGTGCCAGCAGTGACCTGGGACAGGGAGGAACTGAAGCTTTCTTT
CDR3 protein: CASSDLGQGGTEAFF

D gene: NA
V gene: TRBV9
J gene: TRBJ1-2
clone size: NA
CDR3 DNA: TGTGCCAGCAGCTCCAACAGGGAAGGGGCCGATGGCTACACCTTC
CDR3 protein: CASSSNREGADGYTF

D gene: NA
V gene: TRBV28
J gene: TRBJ1-5
clone size: NA
CDR3 DNA: TGTGCCAGCAGAATATCTTCTCAGGGGCGCAATCAGCCCCAGCATTTT
CDR3 protein: CASRISSQGRNQPQHF

D gene: NA
V gene: TRBV6-1
J gene: TRBJ2-5
clone size: NA
CDR3 DNA: TGTGCCAGCAGGCCCGCGGGGAGGGAGACCCAGTACTTC
CDR3 protein: CASRPAGRETQYF

D gene: TRBD1
V gene: TRBV6-1
J gene: TRBJ2-4
clone size: NA
CDR3 DNA: TGTGCCATCCCGGGGACAGGGCTGAACATTCAGTACTTC
CDR3 protein: CAIPGTGLNIQYF

D gene: TRBD1
V gene: TRBV5-6
J gene: TRBJ2-3
clone size: NA
CDR3 DNA: TGTGCCAGCAGCTTGGCCGGGACAGGGGTCGATACGCAGTATTTT
CDR3 protein: CASSLAGTGVDTQYF

D gene: NA
V gene: TRBV7-8
J gene: TRBJ2-1
clone size: NA
CDR3 DNA: TGTGCCAGCAGCTTCCGTCGACCCTCCTACAATGAGCAGTTCTTC
CDR3 protein: CASSFRRPSYNEQFF

D gene: NA
V gene: TRBV7-2
J gene: TRBJ2-7
clone size: NA
CDR3 DNA: TGTGCCAGCAGCTTAGCCGGCAGCTACGAGCAGTACTTC
CDR3 protein: CASSLAGSYEQYF

D gene: TRBD1
V gene: TRBV7-9
J gene: TRBJ1-4
clone size: NA
CDR3 DNA: TGTGCCAGCAGCTTAACAGGGGGCGCGGGTGAAAAACTGTTTTTT
CDR3 protein: CASSLTGGAGEKLFF

D gene: TRBD1
V gene: TRBV28
J gene: TRBJ1-1
clone size: NA
CDR3 DNA: TGTGCCAGCAGTTCATCCGGGACAGGGGGCACTGAAGCTTTCTTT
CDR3 protein: CASSSSGTGGTEAFF

D gene: NA
V gene: TRBV19
J gene: TRBJ1-2
clone size: NA
CDR3 DNA: TGTGCCAGTAGTTATAGTATGAACATTAACTATGGCTACACCTTC
CDR3 protein: CASSYSMNINYGYTF

D gene: TRBD1
V gene: TRBV6-5
J gene: TRBJ1-2
clone size: once
CDR3 DNA: TGTGCCAGCAGTTACTCGACAGGGAGTAGAGGCTACACCTTC
CDR3 protein: CASSYSTGSRGYTF

D gene: TRBD1
V gene: TRBV27
J gene: TRBJ1-1
clone size: once
CDR3 DNA: TGTGCCAGCAGTTTAGTCGGGACAGGGGGCAAAACTGAAGCTTTCTTT
CDR3 protein: CASSLVGTGGKTEAFF

D gene: TRBD2
V gene: TRBV7-9
J gene: TRBJ2-2
clone size: NA
CDR3 DNA: TGTGCCAGCAGCTTCACTAGCGGGGGCACCGGGGAGCTGTTTTTT
CDR3 protein: CASSFTSGGTGELFF

D gene: NA
V gene: TRBV28
J gene: TRBJ1-5
clone size: NA
CDR3 DNA: TGTGCCAGCAGTTCCGACATTTGGGCCGGCAATCAGCCCCAGCATTTT
CDR3 protein: CASSSDIWAGNQPQHF

D gene: TRBD1
V gene: TRBV2
J gene: TRBJ2-7
clone size: NA
CDR3 DNA: TGTGCCAGCAGTGGCAGGGGGACCTACGAGCAGTACTTC
CDR3 protein: CASSGRGTYEQYF

D gene: TRBD2
V gene: TRBV13
J gene: TRBJ2-5
clone size: once
CDR3 DNA: TGTGCCAGCAGCTTAGGCCGCGGGGGTAAGGAGACCCAGTACTTC
CDR3 protein: CASSLGRGGKETQYF

D gene: TRBD2
V gene: TRBV5-3
J gene: TRBJ2-1
clone size: NA
CDR3 DNA: TGTGCCAGCAGCGTGGGACTAGCGGGATCCAATGAGCAGTTCTTC
CDR3 protein: CASSVGLAGSNEQFF

D gene: NA
V gene: TRBV5-1
J gene: TRBJ1-4
clone size: NA
CDR3 DNA: TGCGCCAGCAGCTTTAGGGGGGGCGGTGAAAAACTGTTTTTT
CDR3 protein: CASSFRGGGEKLFF

D gene: NA
V gene: TRBV4-2
J gene: TRBJ2-7
clone size: NA
CDR3 DNA: TGTGCCAGCAGCCCTTCCCCTTGGGGTGACTACGAGCAGTACTTC
CDR3 protein: CASSPSPWGDYEQYF

D gene: NA
V gene: TRBV20-1
J gene: TRBJ1-2
clone size: NA
CDR3 DNA: TGCAGCCCGAATCGGGGTGATGGCTACACCTTC
CDR3 protein: CSPNRGDGYTF

D gene: TRBD2
V gene: TRBV7-9
J gene: TRBJ2-3
clone size: NA
CDR3 DNA: TGTGCCAGCAGCTTAAGTAGCGGGGGGGATACGCAGTATTTT
CDR3 protein: CASSLSSGGDTQYF

D gene: NA
V gene: TRBV6-6
J gene: TRBJ1-1
clone size: NA
CDR3 DNA: TGTGCCAGCAGTTACGCGGAGAACACTGAAGCTTTCTTT
CDR3 protein: CASSYAENTEAFF

D gene: NA
V gene: TRBV6-1
J gene: TRBJ1-3
clone size: NA
CDR3 DNA: TGTGCCAGCAGTGAAAGTCCACAAAGTCCTGGAAACACCATATATTTT
CDR3 protein: CASSESPQSPGNTIYF

D gene: NA
V gene: TRBV19
J gene: TRBJ1-1
clone size: NA
CDR3 DNA: TGTGCCAGTAGTATAGTTCTACGGGGGGCTGAAGTTACTGAAGCTTTCTTT
CDR3 protein: CASSIVLRGAEVTEAFF

D gene: NA
V gene: TRBV28
J gene: TRBJ2-1
clone size: NA
CDR3 DNA: TGTGCCAGCAGTTTAAGAGGCAATGAGCAGTTCTTC
CDR3 protein: CASSLRGNEQFF

D gene: TRBD2
V gene: TRBV29-1
J gene: TRBJ2-1
clone size: NA
CDR3 DNA: TGCAGCGTTTTGACTAGCGGGAGGGACAATGAGCAGTTCTTC
CDR3 protein: CSVLTSGRDNEQFF

D gene: NA
V gene: TRBV27
J gene: TRBJ2-7
clone size: NA
CDR3 DNA: TGTGCCAGCAGTTTCTCCGGGAAATCCTACGAGCAGTACTTC
CDR3 protein: CASSFSGKSYEQYF

D gene: TRBD2
V gene: TRBV5-4
J gene: TRBJ2-2
clone size: NA
CDR3 DNA: TGTGCCAGCAGTACCGGACTAGCGCTATACGCGGGGGAGCTGTTTTTT
CDR3 protein: CASSTGLALYAGELFF

D gene: NA
V gene: TRBV29-1
J gene: TRBJ1-2
clone size: NA
CDR3 DNA: TGCAGCGTTGAAGGGGTGTCCTATGGCTACACCTTC
CDR3 protein: CSVEGVSYGYTF

D gene: NA
V gene: TRBV7-6
J gene: TRBJ2-7
clone size: few
CDR3 DNA: TGTGCCAGCAGTGTCCGAACGAGCTTTTCCTACGAGCAGTACTTC
CDR3 protein: CASSVRTSFSYEQYF

D gene: NA
V gene: TRBV2
J gene: TRBJ2-4
clone size: NA
CDR3 DNA: TGTGCCAGCAGTGAAGCGCTTCCCGGGGGCGCGACCAAAAACATTCAGTACTTC
CDR3 protein: CASSEALPGGATKNIQYF

D gene: NA
V gene: TRBV5-1
J gene: TRBJ2-5
clone size: NA
CDR3 DNA: TGCGCCAGCAGCCCTTGGGGGGGCCCAGGGTTGAAAGAGACCCAGTACTTC
CDR3 protein: CASSPWGGPGLKETQYF

D gene: NA
V gene: TRBV7-9
J gene: TRBJ2-7
clone size: NA
CDR3 DNA: TGTGCCAGCAGCTCACCTGCGGGCGCGCAACCCTACGAGCAGTACTTC
CDR3 protein: CASSSPAGAQPYEQYF

D gene: TRBD1
V gene: TRBV19
J gene: TRBJ1-2
clone size: NA
CDR3 DNA: TGTGCCAGTAGTACCTTGATATTAACCGGGACAGCTAACTATGGCTACACCTTC
CDR3 protein: CASSTLILTGTANYGYTF

D gene: TRBD1
V gene: TRBV28
J gene: TRBJ1-1
clone size: NA
CDR3 DNA: TGTGCCAGCAGTCCCTGGACAGGGTCACCCTTCACTGAAGCTTTCTTT
CDR3 protein: CASSPWTGSPFTEAFF

D gene: NA
V gene: TRBV5-1
J gene: TRBJ1-1
clone size: few
CDR3 DNA: TGCGCCAGCAGCTTATCGGGCTCTGAGGGGACTGAAGCTTTCTTT
CDR3 protein: CASSLSGSEGTEAFF

D gene: NA
V gene: TRBV7-3
J gene: TRBJ2-3
clone size: NA
CDR3 DNA: TGTGCCAGCAGCTTAGGGGGCCGCGGAAATACGCAGTATTTT
CDR3 protein: CASSLGGRGNTQYF

D gene: NA
V gene: TRBV20-1
J gene: TRBJ2-5
clone size: few
CDR3 DNA: TGCAGTGGGGGGGAACAAGAGACCCAGTACTTC
CDR3 protein: CSGGEQETQYF

D gene: TRBD2
V gene: TRBV19
J gene: TRBJ2-7
clone size: NA
CDR3 DNA: TGTGCCAGTAGTATGGGAGGGGCCGAGCAGTACTTC
CDR3 protein: CASSMGGAEQYF

D gene: TRBD2
V gene: TRBV19
J gene: TRBJ2-1
clone size: NA
CDR3 DNA: TGTGCCAGTAATATCCACCCCAGACTAGCGGAGACCTACAATGAGCAGTTCTTC
CDR3 protein: CASNIHPRLAETYNEQFF

D gene: NA
V gene: TRBV21-1
J gene: TRBJ2-7
clone size: NA
CDR3 DNA: TGTGCCAGCAGCAAAGTAATCGTCGGTGGGGACTCTTCCTACGAGCAGTACTTC
CDR3 protein: CASSKVIVGGDSSYEQYF

D gene: TRBD1
V gene: TRBV4-1
J gene: TRBJ1-1
clone size: NA
CDR3 DNA: TGCGCCAGCAGCCAAGCGGGGCCGACAGGGACGGGCACTGAAGCTTTCTTT
CDR3 protein: CASSQAGPTGTGTEAFF

D gene: NA
V gene: TRBV18
J gene: TRBJ2-4
clone size: few
CDR3 DNA: TGTGCCAGCTCACCACCCATTAAAAACATTCAGTACTTC
CDR3 protein: CASSPPIKNIQYF

D gene: NA
V gene: TRBV7-2
J gene: TRBJ1-3
clone size: NA
CDR3 DNA: TGTGCCAGCAGCCTCTCTGGAAACACCATATATTTT
CDR3 protein: CASSLSGNTIYF

D gene: NA
V gene: TRBV7-9
J gene: TRBJ2-5
clone size: NA
CDR3 DNA: TGTGCCAGCAGCTTACGGACAGCGCAAGAGACCCAGTACTTC
CDR3 protein: CASSLRTAQETQYF

D gene: NA
V gene: TRBV5-6
J gene: TRBJ2-2
clone size: NA
CDR3 DNA: TGTGCCAGCAGCTTGGCCGCCAGGGAGACCGGGGAGCTGTTTTTT
CDR3 protein: CASSLAARETGELFF